This T cell receptor beta chain was found in a study of shared clonotypes between healthy human individuals. Points from the study as a whole: The study found approximately 5% of naive CD4 clonotypes shared across a few donors.

A 200 ng quantity of DNA, roughly 32,000 T cell genomes, went into the sorted-subset replicate PCRs. Profiling relied on immunoSEQ multiplex PCR, and the TCRdb table lists in-frame clones only, not all of them. The sample includes more than 400,000 clones, about 96% of them seen just once. On this clone itself: Its specificity is unknown.

V shed 5 bases and J shed 2 bases, with 13 bases lying between them. Germline V gene data show CDR1 as SEHNR and CDR2 as FQNEAQ (reference sequence). The CDR3 contains 14 residues. This clonotype was sampled from a woman aged 25 to 39 in good health. The chain carries TRBV7-9 and TRBJ2-7; D may be TRBD1 (8 bases). The sample comprised naive CD4+ T cells sorted from blood. Subset denoted: CD45RA+ positively selected. The chain's CDR3 is CASSPGGQAYEQYF. The DNA for the CDR3 is TGTGCCAGCAGCCCGGGGGGACAGGCCTACGAGCAGTACTTC.